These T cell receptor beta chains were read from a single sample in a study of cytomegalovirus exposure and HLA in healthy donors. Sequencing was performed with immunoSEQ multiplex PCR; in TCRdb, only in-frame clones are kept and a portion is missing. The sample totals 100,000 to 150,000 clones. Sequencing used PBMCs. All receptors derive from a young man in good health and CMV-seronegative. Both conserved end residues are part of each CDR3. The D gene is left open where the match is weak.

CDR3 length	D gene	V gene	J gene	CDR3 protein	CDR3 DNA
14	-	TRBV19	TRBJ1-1	CASSIRRVNTEAFF	TGTGCCAGTAGTATTCGACGGGTGAACACTGAAGCTTTCTTT
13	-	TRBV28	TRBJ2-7	CASTRQVAYEQYF	TGTGCCAGCACCCGCCAGGTCGCCTACGAGCAGTACTTC
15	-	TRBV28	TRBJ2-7	CASSLVGGGTYEQYF	TGTGCCAGCAGTCTAGTGGGTGGAGGCACCTACGAGCAGTACTTC
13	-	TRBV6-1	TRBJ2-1	CASSQGRYNEQFF	TGTGCCAGCAGCCAGGGGCGGTACAATGAGCAGTTCTTC
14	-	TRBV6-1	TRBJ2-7	CASSERGGVYEQYF	TGTGCCAGCAGTGAAAGGGGCGGAGTCTACGAGCAGTACTTC
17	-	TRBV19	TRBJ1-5	CASSIGGGRYSNQPQHF	TGTGCCAGTAGTATAGGGGGGGGACGGTATAGCAATCAGCCCCAGCATTTT
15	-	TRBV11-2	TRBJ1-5	CASSPGTHSNQPQHF	TGTGCCAGCAGCCCCGGGACACATAGCAATCAGCCCCAGCATTTT
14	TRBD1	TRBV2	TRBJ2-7	CASTMDRALYEQYF	TGTGCCAGCACCATGGACAGGGCCCTCTACGAGCAGTACTTC
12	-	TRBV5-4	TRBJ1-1	CAQGAGGTEAFF	TGTGCCCAGGGAGCGGGTGGCACTGAAGCTTTCTTT
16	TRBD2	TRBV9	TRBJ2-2	CASSGSGSDYTGELFF	TGTGCCAGCAGCGGTAGCGGGAGTGACTACACCGGGGAGCTGTTTTTT
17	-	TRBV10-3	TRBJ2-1	CAISESILGRTYNEQFF	TGTGCCATCAGTGAGTCGATACTGGGGCGGACCTACAATGAGCAGTTCTTC